A single sample is the source of the 16 T cell receptor beta chains below, sequenced in a study of CD8+ T cells in alopecia areata. RNA was extracted and reverse transcribed into cDNA as the sequencing template. The protocol was immunoSEQ multiplex PCR, while the TCRdb copy is restricted to in-frame clones and leaves out a portion. This table holds 100,000 to 150,000 clones, 58% found once. This specimen consisted of CD4+ T cells sorted from blood, obtained at week 0. All receptors derive from a human donor with alopecia areata.

There are a few counts of this clone. The genes are TRBV28 and TRBJ2-3; 10 nucleotides align to TRBD2. There are 17 residues in the CDR3. CDR1 and CDR2 from the germline V gene are MDHEN and SYDVKM. After removal of 6 bases from V and 3 bases from J, the junction contained 12 bases not matched to a gene. The CDR3 loop reads CASRPALAGDGTDTQYF. The DNA of the CDR3 is TGTGCCAGCAGGCCCGCCCTAGCGGGAGATGGAACAGATACGCAGTATTTT.

The rearrangement links TRBV29-1 to TRBJ2-2, with D unclear. Trimming cost V 7 bases and J 3 bases, with 6 bases left between them. CDR1 and CDR2 (germline): SQVTM, ANQGSEA. The CDR3 is 11 amino acids. The CDR3 nucleotides read TGCAGCGCGCAGGACACCGGGGAGCTGTTTTTT. It codes for CSAQDTGELFF.

This clone has more than one count but fewer than ten. The rearrangement joins TRBV19 to TRBJ1-5; D gene ambiguous. The CDR3 is 17 amino acids. Germline-derived CDR1 and CDR2 are LNHDA and SQIVND (reference sequence). The germline V and J ends were trimmed by 5 bases and 1 base, with 18 bases remaining between them. CDR3: CASSLPSIGWSNQPQHF. For the CDR3, the DNA is TGTGCCAGTAGTCTACCCAGTATCGGGTGGAGCAATCAGCCCCAGCATTTT.

The V gene is TRBV9, the J gene TRBJ2-5, with 10 bases lining up with TRBD1. J lost 4 bases, V lost 3 bases, and 6 bases had no gene match. Per the germline V gene, CDR1 is SGDLS and CDR2 is YYNGEE. The CDR3 totals 15 residues. CDR3 DNA sequence: TGTGCCAGCAGCGCCTTCGACAGGGGGCCAGAGACCCAGTACTTC. Amino acids: CASSAFDRGPETQYF.

V gene TRBV29-1 combines with J gene TRBJ1-2, with D possibly matching TRBD1 (6 bases). Per the germline V gene, CDR1 is SQVTM and CDR2 is ANQGSEA. CDR3 length equals 13 residues. The V gene lost 3 bases and the J gene lost 4 bases, with 12 bases spanning the gap. The CDR3 DNA sequence: TGCAGCGTTGACCCTGGACAGTTCTATGGCTACACCTTC. Encoded protein: CSVDPGQFYGYTF.

The genes are TRBV5-1 and TRBJ2-5, with D uncertain. This CDR3 contains 13 residues. The V gene's germline CDR1 is SGHRS and CDR2 YFSETQ. Trimming left V 0 bases short and J 4 bases short, with 7 bases between. The CDR3 region is CASSLAASETQYF. CDR3 DNA: TGCGCCAGCAGCTTGGCCGCATCAGAGACCCAGTACTTC.

J is TRBJ2-5 and V is TRBV9; a weak D match, TRBD2 (7 bases). V gave up 1 base and J gave up 0 bases, with 16 bases separating them. The CDR3 runs 17 residues. Germline V gene lookup returns CDR1 SGDLS and CDR2 YYNGEE. The CDR3 DNA reads TGTGCCAGCAGCGTAATGGCGGGGGCCAACAACCAAGAGACCCAGTACTTC. Translated: CASSVMAGANNQETQYF. Based on the CDR3 plus reference TRBV9 and TRBJ2-5, the full variable domain is DSGVTQTPKHLITATGQRVTLRCSPRSGDLSVYWYQQSLDQGLQFLIQYYNGEERAKGNILERFSAQQFPDLHSELNLSSLELGDSALYFCASSVMAGANNQETQYFGPGTRLLVL.

This rearrangement joins TRBV2 to TRBJ2-4; maybe TRBD1 (5 bases). This CDR3 is built from 16 residues. Trimming cost V 9 bases and J 0 bases, with 18 bases left between them. CDR1 and CDR2 from the germline V gene are SNHLY and FYNNEI. CDR3 amino acids: CASSFFVGLAKNIQYF. CDR3 nucleotides: TGTGCCAGTTCATTTTTTGTGGGGCTAGCCAAAAACATTCAGTACTTC. The full variable domain, in which reference TRBV2 and TRBJ2-4 provide the parts outside the CDR3, is EPEVTQTPSHQVTQMGQEVILRCVPISNHLYFYWYRQILGQKVEFLVSFYNNEISEKSEIFDDQFSVERPDGSNFTLKIRSTKLEDSAMYFCASSFFVGLAKNIQYFGAGTRLSVL.

The chain links TRBV7-2 to TRBJ1-1; TRBD1 might be the D (6 bases). CDR1 SGHTA and CDR2 FQGNSA come from the germline V gene. V dropped 0 bases and J dropped 7 bases, with 30 bases sitting between them. The CDR3 runs to 20 residues. The CDR3 loop is CASSLAIQGPSPRAGGEAFF. The CDR3 DNA is TGTGCCAGCAGCTTAGCGATTCAGGGGCCGTCTCCCCGTGCTGGCGGTGAAGCTTTCTTT.

The chain uses TRBV2 and TRBJ2-5; 7 positions match TRBD1. Losses at the gene ends were 4 bases for V and 4 bases for J; bases not matched to a gene: 6. The CDR3 covers 14 residues. Per germline, CDR1 SNHLY and CDR2 FYNNEI. CDR3 bases: TGTGCCAGCAGTGGACAGGGTAACGGAGAGACCCAGTACTTC. It specifies CASSGQGNGETQYF. Full variable domain (remainder filled in from reference TRBV2 and TRBJ2-5): EPEVTQTPSHQVTQMGQEVILRCVPISNHLYFYWYRQILGQKVEFLVSFYNNEISEKSEIFDDQFSVERPDGSNFTLKIRSTKLEDSAMYFCASSGQGNGETQYFGPGTRLLVL.

Written as DNA, the CDR3 is TGTGCCAGCAGCCCCCGAGTGGGACAGCCCTATGGCTACACCTTC. This translates into CASSPRVGQPYGYTF. The genes are TRBV9 and TRBJ1-2; 7 nucleotides agree with TRBD1. The CDR3 totals 15 residues. The trim removed 4 bases at V and 4 bases at J, leaving 10 bases unmatched. Germline V gene sequence: CDR1 SGDLS, CDR2 YYNGEE.

This clone was seen only once. The chain combines TRBV28 with TRBJ2-5; D remains unclear. V shed 2 bases and J shed 5 bases, with 9 bases lying between them. The CDR3 runs 13 residues. The germline gives CDR1 MDHEN, CDR2 SYDVKM. The DNA for the CDR3 is TGTGCCAGCAGTTTAGGAAGAATGGAGACCCAGTACTTC. Amino acids: CASSLGRMETQYF. Full variable domain (rest looked up from reference TRBV28 and TRBJ2-5): DVKVTQSSRYLVKRTGEKVFLECVQDMDHENMFWYRQDPGLGLRLIYFSYDVKMKEKGDIPEGYSVSREKKERFSLILESASTNQTSMYLCASSLGRMETQYFGPGTRLLVL.

The J gene is TRBJ2-1, the V gene TRBV7-2; TRBD1 or TRBD2 may be the D gene (5 bases each). Looked up from germline, CDR1 is SGHTA and CDR2 is FQGNSA. CDR3 length equals 17 residues. Trimming left V 1 base short and J 5 bases short, with 18 bases between. CDR3 loop: CASSLVSTGLGDNEQFF. DNA for the CDR3: TGTGCCAGCAGCTTAGTTTCCACCGGACTGGGGGACAATGAGCAGTTCTTC.

V is TRBV7-6 and J is TRBJ2-7; D is ambiguous. The V end was cut by 7 bases, the J end by 2 bases, with 12 bases between. In germline, CDR1 is SGHVS, CDR2 FNYEAQ. The CDR3 extends over 13 amino acids. The CDR3 spells CASNPGWAYEQYF. DNA of the CDR3: TGTGCCAGCAACCCTGGTTGGGCCTACGAGCAGTACTTC.

This clone was seen more than once but under ten times. The rearrangement links TRBV7-2 to TRBJ1-5, with TRBD1 as a possible D gene (6 bases). Between the trimmed V and J ends, which lost 5 bases and 8 bases, there was a span of 13 bases. The CDR3 is made up of 13 amino acids. Germline V gives CDR1 SGHTA, CDR2 FQGNSA. Here the CDR3 reads CASSREQGEPQHF. Here the CDR3 DNA reads TGTGCCAGCAGCCGTGAACAGGGCGAGCCCCAGCATTTT.

The chain couples TRBV5-4 to TRBJ2-7; TRBD2 is a possible D gene (6 bases). This CDR3 comprises 14 residues. V gave up 2 bases and J gave up 0 bases, with 9 bases separating them. Germline lookup yields CDR1 SGHNT and CDR2 YYREEE (reference sequence). The CDR3 DNA reads TGTGCCAGCAGCTTATTCGGGAGCTCCTACGAGCAGTACTTC. It is translated as CASSLFGSSYEQYF.